Here is one T cell receptor (beta chain) with its context. This sample was included in a study of control samples from healthy donors and cancer patients. Profiled with immunoSEQ multiplex PCR; TCRdb holds only in-frame clones, not every one. The repertoire consists of over 100,000 clones, with just over 90% occurring once and the leading ten covering about 4.2%. The CDR3 is made up of 20 amino acids. Sequenced input: blood. The chain joins TRBV21-1 to TRBJ2-1; TRBD2 is the table's D call, not checked against the DNA. TRBV21-1 has pseudogene status. The TCR comes from a human donor in good health. The donor label of this sample is uncertain. The CDR3, as DNA: TGTGCCAGCAGCAAAAGGGGACTAGCGGGGGTGCGGAGCTCCTACAATGAGCAGTTCTTC. Its protein is CASSKRGLAGVRSSYNEQFF.